This entry describes one T cell receptor beta chain. This clonotype was seen ten or more times. Its specific antigen is unknown. Base quality data are lacking; no much larger clone is found one base away. The library was generated by PCR. The sample was run on an Illumina HiSeq 2500. To normalize quantification of the TCRbeta repertoire, the TCR libraries were built with molecular barcoding that relied on unique molecular identifiers. The raw public reads went through TCRdb reprocessing: fastp at Q25, MiXCR clone calling, in-frame beta chains kept. Every CDR3 protein is listed once, alongside the most common genes and DNA of its rows. The table for this sample lists about 580,000 distinct CDR3 sequences; under 25% of them were counted only once. The ten most abundant clones make up approximately 14% of the sample. The data derive from a study of T-cell reconstitution after alpha-beta-depleted transplantation in children (dated by TCRdb to about 2016). Background for the entire study: T-cell immune reconstitution after TCRalphabeta/CD19-depleted allogeneic hematopoietic cell transplantation in children was quantitatively tracked in the study by means of TCR repertoire profiling.

What the work shows at the level of the full study, not this receptor alone: Over the following months the frequencies of hyperexpanded clones went down, and after one year T-cell counts and TCRbeta diversity were mostly credited to newly produced T cells. In some patients, the high TCRbeta diversity seen at day 60 was put down to recipient T cells and intrathymic progenitors that had survived conditioning. About two months after transplant, the apparently early recovery of alphabetaT-cell counts reportedly depended on just several hundred clones that had expanded rapidly and came from non-depleted graft cells.

This sample's treatment or condition label indicates: allogeneic hematopoietic cell transplantation with graft depleted of TCRalphabeta T cells and CD19 B cells. The transplant recipients were children given TCRalphabeta/CD19-depleted allogeneic hematopoietic cell grafts. This receptor was taken from a boy under three years old who had a stem cell transplant for acute myeloid leukemia, so the T cells may come from the graft donor. The sample was PBMCs, mostly from graft donor cells, taken 360 days after TCRalphabeta/CD19-depleted stem cell transplant.

The nucleotide sequence reads TGTGCCAGCAGTTTTGGGGATGGCAGATACTTC. Its coded protein is CASSFGDGRYF. The V gene is TRBV12-3 or TRBV12-4 and the J gene is TRBJ2-5, with the identity of the D gene unclear. The CDR3 covers 11 residues, taking in both the cysteine and the phenylalanine. CDR3 DNA only is kept here, 33 bases in frame from base 1. The trim is 3 bases for V and 14 bases for J, with a gap of 13 bases between the germline ends.